The 14 T cell receptor beta chains presented below share a single source sample, sequenced in a study of shared clonotypes between healthy human individuals. Repertoires were generated with immunoSEQ multiplex PCR, while TCRdb's copy carries only in-frame clones and drops some. The sample lists hundreds of thousands of clones; roughly 98% were seen once. Naive CD8 cells lacked CD45RO and underwent positive selection for CCR7, leaving out terminally differentiated effector memory CD45RA+ cells. The specimen was naive CD8+ T cells sorted from blood. The source of these receptors is a man aged 25-45 years in good health.

The chain is built from TRBV7-6 and TRBJ1-4, with D unresolved. Germline loops: CDR1 SGHVS, CDR2 FNYEAQ. The CDR3 contains 16 residues. With 1 base removed from V and 0 bases from J, the gap between germline ends came to 9 bases. The CDR3 DNA reads TGTGCCAGCAGCTTAGAGGGTGGGCCAACTAATGAAAAACTGTTTTTT. Protein product: CASSLEGGPTNEKLFF.

V is TRBV5-1 and J is TRBJ2-7; D is perhaps TRBD2 (6 bases). The CDR3 contains 14 residues. In germline, CDR1 is SGHRS, CDR2 YFSETQ. Trimming shortened V by 4 bases and J by 5 bases, and 16 bases separated the two germline ends. CDR3 coding DNA: TGCGCCAGCAGCCAGGCGGAGGGCGGACACGAGCAGTACTTC. Protein: CASSQAEGGHEQYF.

This clone was seen a single time. The chain's CDR3 is CASSQELGVYYEQYF. Here the CDR3 DNA reads TGCGCCAGCAGCCAAGAACTGGGTGTATACTACGAGCAGTACTTC. The J gene is TRBJ2-7, the V gene TRBV4-3, with no clear D. This CDR3 comprises 15 residues. Germline V CDR1 and CDR2: LGHNA, YSLEER. Trimming took off 0 bases at V and 3 bases at J, with 12 bases between the two ends.

The chain couples TRBV2 to TRBJ2-7; D ambiguous. The CDR3 extends over 13 amino acids. Germline-derived CDR1 and CDR2 are SNHLY and FYNNEI. The V end lost 4 bases, the J end lost 4 bases, and 11 bases lay between the germline ends. The chain's CDR3 is CASSGRTNYEQYF. CDR3 coding DNA: TGTGCCAGCAGTGGCAGGACGAATTACGAGCAGTACTTC.

The chain joins TRBV7-9 to TRBJ2-1, with D unclear. The V gene lost 6 bases and the J gene lost 8 bases, with 11 bases spanning the gap. This CDR3 is built from 12 residues. Germline assignment: CDR1 SEHNR and CDR2 FQNEAQ (reference sequence). The CDR3 DNA sequence: TGTGCCAGCAGTTTTAGCCGCGATGAGCAGTTCTTC. Its protein is CASSFSRDEQFF.

This chain joins TRBV5-4 and TRBJ2-5, with D tentatively TRBD2 (6 bases). The CDR3 runs 16 residues. Trimming left V 4 bases short and J 5 bases short, with 21 bases between. The germline gives CDR1 SGHNT, CDR2 YYREEE (reference sequence). CDR3 sequence (DNA): TGTGCCAGCAGCGGGGCGGGACCGCCCTCAGGGGAGACCCAGTACTTC. Its translation: CASSGAGPPSGETQYF.

The chain is built from TRBV4-1 and TRBJ2-2; D unclear. Between the trimmed V and J ends, which lost 2 bases and 2 bases, there was a span of 12 bases. Germline CDR1 reads MGHRA; CDR2 reads YSYEKL. The CDR3 is 16 amino acids. The CDR3, as DNA: TGCGCCAGCAGCCAAATACAACTCAGAAACACCGGGGAGCTGTTTTTT. Protein sequence: CASSQIQLRNTGELFF.

The V and J genes are TRBV29-1 and TRBJ1-4; weak D call: TRBD1 (5 bases). The CDR3 runs to 13 residues. Trimming pared 4 bases from V and 6 bases from J, leaving 12 bases between. Looked up from germline, CDR1 is SQVTM and CDR2 is ANQGSEA. The CDR3 region has the DNA TGCAGCGTTGGGGCAGGGTATGATGAAAAACTGTTTTTT. This codes for CSVGAGYDEKLFF.

The chain joins TRBV7-9 to TRBJ2-1; 11 nucleotides match TRBD2. From germline, CDR1 is SEHNR and CDR2 FQNEAQ (reference sequence). This CDR3 is built from 19 residues. J gave up 4 bases and V 4 bases, and 15 bases lay outside the gene matches. For the CDR3, the DNA is TGTGCCAGCAGCTCACTCACTAGCGGGAGTCAGGTCCGTTACAATGAGCAGTTCTTC. This codes for CASSSLTSGSQVRYNEQFF. The full variable domain, its missing parts supplied by reference TRBV7-9 and TRBJ2-1, is DTGVSQNPRHKITKRGQNVTFRCDPISEHNRLYWYRQTLGQGPEFLTYFQNEAQLEKSRLLSDRFSAERPKGSFSTLEIQRTEQGDSAMYLCASSSLTSGSQVRYNEQFFGPGTRLTVL.

This chain joins TRBV7-9 and TRBJ1-2, with 9 bases lining up with TRBD1. The trim removed 8 bases at V and 6 bases at J, leaving 10 bases unmatched. CDR3 length: 14 residues. The germline V gene has CDR1 SEHNR and CDR2 FQNEAQ (reference sequence). CDR3 protein: CASQLVQGAHGYTF. CDR3 nucleotide sequence: TGTGCCAGCCAACTCGTACAGGGGGCGCATGGCTACACCTTC.

The chain links TRBV15 to TRBJ2-2; D is uncertain. The CDR3 covers 14 residues. The germline V gene encodes CDR1 LNHNV and CDR2 YYDKDF (reference sequence). Trimming shortened V by 5 bases and J by 6 bases, and 13 bases separated the two germline ends. CDR3 nucleotide sequence: TGTGCCACCAGCGGATTAAGGGCGTCCGGGGAGCTGTTTTTT. Encoded protein: CATSGLRASGELFF.

V usage is TRBV2 and J usage is TRBJ2-7; D call uncertain. In germline, CDR1 is SNHLY, CDR2 FYNNEI. This CDR3 region has 12 residues. Trimming removed 3 bases from V and 2 bases from J, with 5 bases in between. The CDR3 nucleotides are TGTGCCAGCAGTGAGTACCCCTACGAGCAGTACTTC. Translated, it gives CASSEYPYEQYF.

The chain recombines TRBV13 with TRBJ2-1; TRBD2 matches 10 bases. Trimming cost V 4 bases and J 6 bases; bases outside gene matches: 6. This CDR3 region has 15 residues. The germline gives CDR1 PRHDT, CDR2 FYEKMQ (reference sequence). CDR3 region: CASSSPTSGSNEQFF. CDR3 in DNA: TGTGCCAGCAGCTCCCCGACTAGCGGGTCCAATGAGCAGTTCTTC.

The chain links TRBV19 to TRBJ2-1, with TRBD2 matching 15 bases. The germline V gene encodes CDR1 LNHDA and CDR2 SQIVND (reference sequence). The CDR3 extends over 17 amino acids. The junction had 6 bases not matched to a gene; V was cut back by 7 bases and J by 2 bases. As DNA, the CDR3 is TGTGCCAGTATCCGGACTAGCGGGAGGGCCCCCTACAATGAGCAGTTCTTC. The encoded protein is CASIRTSGRAPYNEQFF. The full variable domain, its missing parts supplied by reference TRBV19 and TRBJ2-1, is DGGITQSPKYLFRKEGQNVTLSCEQNLNHDAMYWYRQDPGQGLRLIYYSQIVNDFQKGDIAEGYSVSREKKESFPLTVTSAQKNPTAFYLCASIRTSGRAPYNEQFFGPGTRLTVL.